These 4 T cell receptor beta chains were all obtained from the same sample, sequenced in a study of cytomegalovirus exposure and HLA in healthy donors. The PCR was carried out with 60 Vbeta primers and 13 Jbeta primers. Assay used: immunoSEQ multiplex PCR; TCRdb lists only in-frame clones, some missing. The sample yields roughly 190,000 clones, 87% seen once. Sequencing was performed on PBMCs. The receptors were gathered from a boy aged 2 to 10 in good health and CMV-seronegative.

This chain connects TRBV28 to TRBJ2-5, with D possibly being TRBD2 (5 bases). Looked up from germline, CDR1 is MDHEN and CDR2 is SYDVKM. The CDR3 spans 12 residues. V shed 5 bases and J shed 5 bases, with 9 bases lying between them. This CDR3 reads CASSGLGETQYF. As DNA, the CDR3 is TGTGCCAGCAGTGGACTGGGGGAGACCCAGTACTTC.

The chain employs TRBV4-1 and TRBJ2-5, with 9 bases that match TRBD1. From germline, CDR1 is MGHRA and CDR2 YSYEKL. The CDR3 contains 17 residues. V dropped 4 bases and J dropped 1; count of bases not matched to a gene: 10. The CDR3 nucleotides are TGCGCCAGCAGCCTACGGGACAGGGAAGGACCCCAAGAGACCCAGTACTTC. Translating it yields CASSLRDREGPQETQYF.

This chain joins TRBV9 and TRBJ1-2; 11 nucleotides line up with TRBD1. The CDR3 consists of 14 residues. J lost 5 bases, V lost 4 bases, and 4 bases had no gene match. The V gene's germline CDR1 is SGDLS and CDR2 YYNGEE. The CDR3 DNA reads as TGTGCCAGCAGCCCGGGACAGGGGGAATATGGCTACACCTTC. This encodes CASSPGQGEYGYTF. The variable domain in full, with the rest retrieved from reference TRBV9 and TRBJ1-2, is DSGVTQTPKHLITATGQRVTLRCSPRSGDLSVYWYQQSLDQGLQFLIQYYNGEERAKGNILERFSAQQFPDLHSELNLSSLELGDSALYFCASSPGQGEYGYTFGSGTRLTVV.

This clone showed up just once. CDR3 nucleotide sequence: TGCGCCAGCAGCTTGCAGAGCGGGGGTTCCTACAATGAGCAGTTCTTC. Encoded protein: CASSLQSGGSYNEQFF. V is TRBV5-1 and J is TRBJ2-1, with 8 bases fitting TRBD2. CDR1 is SGHRS, CDR2 YFSETQ, per germline. J was trimmed by 1 base and V by 1 base; bases with no gene match: 4. This CDR3 has 16 amino acids.